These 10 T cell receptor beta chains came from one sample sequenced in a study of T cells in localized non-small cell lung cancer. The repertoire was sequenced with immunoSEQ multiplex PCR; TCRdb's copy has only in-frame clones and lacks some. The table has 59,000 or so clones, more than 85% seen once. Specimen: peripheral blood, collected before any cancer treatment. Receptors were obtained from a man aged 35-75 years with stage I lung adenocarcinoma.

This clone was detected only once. CDR3 residues: CSVLDRGQGYTF. Written as DNA, the CDR3 is TGCAGCGTTTTAGACAGGGGGCAGGGCTACACCTTC. This rearrangement joins TRBV29-1 to TRBJ1-2, with 10 bases fitting TRBD1. The V and J ends lost 5 bases and 8 bases, in that order; junction bases with no gene match: 5. Per the germline V gene, CDR1 is SQVTM and CDR2 is ANQGSEA. CDR3 length: 12 residues.

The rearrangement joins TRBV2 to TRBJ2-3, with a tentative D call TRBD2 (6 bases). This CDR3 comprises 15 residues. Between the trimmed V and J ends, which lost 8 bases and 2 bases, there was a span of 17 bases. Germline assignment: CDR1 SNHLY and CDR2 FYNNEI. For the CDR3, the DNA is TGTGCCAGCGCCAAAGGGCGGGGATACACAGATACGCAGTATTTT. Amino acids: CASAKGRGYTDTQYF. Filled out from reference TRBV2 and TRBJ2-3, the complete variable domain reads EPEVTQTPSHQVTQMGQEVILRCVPISNHLYFYWYRQILGQKVEFLVSFYNNEISEKSEIFDDQFSVERPDGSNFTLKIRSTKLEDSAMYFCASAKGRGYTDTQYFGPGTRLTVL.

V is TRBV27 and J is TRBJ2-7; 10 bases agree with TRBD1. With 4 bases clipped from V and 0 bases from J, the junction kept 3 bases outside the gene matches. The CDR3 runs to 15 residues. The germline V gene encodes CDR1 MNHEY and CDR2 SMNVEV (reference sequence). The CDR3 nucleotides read TGTGCCAGCAGTTCCCGGGACAGGGGCTCCTACGAGCAGTACTTC. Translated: CASSSRDRGSYEQYF.

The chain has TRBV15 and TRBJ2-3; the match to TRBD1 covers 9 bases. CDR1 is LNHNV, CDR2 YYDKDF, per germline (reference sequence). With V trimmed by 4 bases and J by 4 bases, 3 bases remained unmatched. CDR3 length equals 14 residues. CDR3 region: CATSTGQGADTQYF. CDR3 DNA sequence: TGTGCCACCAGCACGGGACAGGGTGCAGATACGCAGTATTTT.

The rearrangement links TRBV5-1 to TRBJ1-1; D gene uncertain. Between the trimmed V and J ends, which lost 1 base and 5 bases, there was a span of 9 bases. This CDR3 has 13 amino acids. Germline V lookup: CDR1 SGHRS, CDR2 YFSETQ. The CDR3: CASSLRDGTEAFF. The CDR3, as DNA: TGCGCCAGCAGCTTGCGGGATGGGACTGAAGCTTTCTTT.

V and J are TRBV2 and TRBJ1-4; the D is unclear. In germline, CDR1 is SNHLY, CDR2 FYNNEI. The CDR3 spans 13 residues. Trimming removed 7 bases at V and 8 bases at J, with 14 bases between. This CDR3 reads CASKDGGDEKLFF. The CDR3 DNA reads TGTGCCAGCAAAGACGGCGGCGACGAAAAACTGTTTTTT.

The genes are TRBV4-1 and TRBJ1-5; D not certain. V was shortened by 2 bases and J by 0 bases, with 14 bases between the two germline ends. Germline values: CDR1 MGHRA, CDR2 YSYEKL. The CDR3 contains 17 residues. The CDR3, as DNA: TGCGCCAGCAGCCAAAGGTGGCAGGAGTATAGCAATCAGCCCCAGCATTTT. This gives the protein CASSQRWQEYSNQPQHF.

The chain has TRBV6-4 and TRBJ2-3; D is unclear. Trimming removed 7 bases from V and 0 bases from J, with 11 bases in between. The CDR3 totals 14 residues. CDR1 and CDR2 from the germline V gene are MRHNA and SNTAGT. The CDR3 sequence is CASKRQASTDTQYF. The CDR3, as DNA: TGTGCCAGCAAGAGGCAGGCAAGCACAGATACGCAGTATTTT.

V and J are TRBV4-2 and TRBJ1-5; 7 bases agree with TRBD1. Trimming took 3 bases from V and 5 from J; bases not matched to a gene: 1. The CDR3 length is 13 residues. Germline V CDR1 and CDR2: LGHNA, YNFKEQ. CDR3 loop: CASSHDRDQPQHF. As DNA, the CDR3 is TGTGCCAGCAGCCACGACAGGGATCAGCCCCAGCATTTT.

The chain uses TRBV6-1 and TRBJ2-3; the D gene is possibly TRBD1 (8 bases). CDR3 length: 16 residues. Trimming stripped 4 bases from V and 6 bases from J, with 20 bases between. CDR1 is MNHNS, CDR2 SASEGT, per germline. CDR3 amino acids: CASSGNRGGLADTQYF. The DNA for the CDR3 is TGTGCCAGCAGTGGTAACAGGGGGGGTTTAGCCGATACGCAGTATTTT.